A single sample gave rise to the 16 T cell receptor beta chains below, sequenced in a study of identical twins. TCRdb independently ran MiXCR on the 5' RACE reads; one entry per CDR3 protein. The sample holds 400,000 to 500,000 distinct CDR3 sequences, 15% to 20% seen once. The sample was naive T cells sorted from blood. The receptors shown here come from a man aged 50 to 59 in good health.

This clonotype was counted at least ten times. The J gene is TRBJ2-1, the V gene TRBV7-9, with 8 positions matching TRBD2. Germline CDR1 is SEHNR and CDR2 is FQNEAQ (reference sequence). The trim removed 5 bases at V and 0 bases at J, leaving 6 bases unmatched. This CDR3 comprises 16 residues. CDR3 region: CASSHDSGVSYNEQFF. The CDR3 DNA sequence: TGTGCCAGCAGCCACGATAGCGGGGTCTCCTACAATGAGCAGTTCTTC.

This sequence joins TRBV6-1 and TRBJ2-1, with 7 bases that match TRBD2. J gave up 4 bases and V 7 bases, and 7 bases lay outside the gene matches. The CDR3 is made up of 14 amino acids. Germline lookup yields CDR1 MNHNS and CDR2 SASEGT. The CDR3 is CASTRGLDYNEQFF. CDR3 DNA: TGTGCCAGCACTAGAGGACTAGATTACAATGAGCAGTTCTTC.

This clonotype has ten or more counts. DNA of the CDR3: TGTGCCAGCAGTGGATTAGCGGGAGGCCGTCGATTAAGCTCCTACAATGAGCAGTTCTTC. Translation gives CASSGLAGGRRLSSYNEQFF. The chain employs TRBV28 and TRBJ2-1; 10 bases map to TRBD2. The CDR3 runs 20 residues. The germline V gene has CDR1 MDHEN and CDR2 SYDVKM. The V segment lost 5 bases and the J segment 0 bases; nucleotides outside the gene matches: 16.

This clonotype was seen only a few times. V and J are TRBV29-1 and TRBJ2-7, with 7 nucleotides matching TRBD1. V lost 3 bases to trimming and J lost 3 bases; unmatched junction nucleotides: 5. There are 13 residues in the CDR3. Germline V gene data show CDR1 as SQVTM and CDR2 as ANQGSEA. Here the CDR3 DNA reads TGCAGCGTTGAGACAGGGCGAGACTACGAGCAGTACTTC. As protein: CSVETGRDYEQYF.

V usage is TRBV7-8 and J usage is TRBJ2-7; D unresolved. From germline, CDR1 is SGHVS and CDR2 FQNEAQ. Trimming pared 2 bases from V and 4 bases from J, leaving 12 bases between. This CDR3 spans 14 amino acids. The CDR3 spells CASSLTGLRYEQYF. The CDR3 region has the DNA TGTGCCAGCAGCTTAACGGGTCTTAGGTACGAGCAGTACTTC.

The CDR3 loop reads CASSRTGLAGGEQFF. Here the CDR3 DNA reads TGCGCCAGCAGCCGGACGGGACTAGCGGGAGGCGAGCAGTTCTTC. The chain joins TRBV5-1 to TRBJ2-1; 15 nucleotides line up with TRBD2. The V gene end was trimmed by 4 bases and the J gene end by 10 bases; junction bases not matched to a gene: 6. The CDR3 loop spans 15 amino acids. The germline V gene has CDR1 SGHRS and CDR2 YFSETQ.

This clonotype was found a few times. The J gene is TRBJ2-3, the V gene TRBV7-2; TRBD1 is a possible D gene (6 bases). The CDR3 is made up of 16 amino acids. Germline-derived CDR1 and CDR2 are SGHTA and FQGNSA. Between the trimmed V and J ends, which lost 5 bases and 3 bases, there was a span of 18 bases. The CDR3 DNA reads TGTGCCAGCAGCCGGGAATCTGGGCAGGGGACAGATACGCAGTATTTT. It specifies CASSRESGQGTDTQYF. The whole variable domain, filled in from reference TRBV7-2 and TRBJ2-3, reads GAGVSQSPSNKVTEKGKDVELRCDPISGHTALYWYRQSLGQGLEFLIYFQGNSAPDKSGLPSDRFSAERTGGSVSTLTIQRTQQEDSAVYLCASSRESGQGTDTQYFGPGTRLTVL.

This clonotype was seen many times. V usage is TRBV20-1 and J usage is TRBJ2-1, with 7 bases that match TRBD1. The CDR3 runs 12 residues. Germline-derived CDR1 and CDR2 are DFQATT and SNEGSKA (reference sequence). The V gene end was trimmed by 3 bases and the J gene end by 6 bases; junction bases not matched to a gene: 2. The CDR3 here is CSARRDSNEQFF. CDR3 nucleotides: TGCAGTGCTAGGAGGGACAGCAATGAGCAGTTCTTC.

The rearrangement joins TRBV7-2 to TRBJ2-1; 9 nucleotides line up with TRBD1. The CDR3 runs 15 residues. The germline CDR1 and CDR2 sequences are SGHTA and FQGNSA. The J segment lost 7 bases and the V segment lost 6 bases, leaving 10 bases of the junction unmatched. CDR3 protein: CASRAAGTGTNEQFF. The CDR3 nucleotides read TGTGCCAGCAGAGCGGCCGGGACAGGGACTAATGAGCAGTTCTTC.

There are many counts of this clonotype. The chain joins TRBV29-1 to TRBJ2-1, with 7 bases identical to TRBD1. Per germline, CDR1 SQVTM and CDR2 ANQGSEA. This CDR3 is 14 amino acids long. With V trimmed by 3 bases and J by 0 bases, 2 bases remained unmatched. CDR3 region: CSVEGQPSYNEQFF. The CDR3 nucleotides read TGCAGCGTTGAGGGACAGCCCTCCTACAATGAGCAGTTCTTC.

This clonotype was seen a handful of times. This sequence joins TRBV5-6 and TRBJ1-1; perhaps TRBD1 as D (6 bases). The CDR3 loop spans 15 amino acids. Per the germline V gene, CDR1 is SGHDT and CDR2 is YYEEEE. Trimming pared 4 bases from V and 2 bases from J, leaving 15 bases between. CDR3 DNA sequence: TGTGCCAGCAGCCCTGGGGGCAGGGTCAACACTGAAGCTTTCTTT. Amino acids: CASSPGGRVNTEAFF.

The chain links TRBV2 to TRBJ2-6, with D perhaps TRBD2 (6 bases). The CDR3 totals 18 residues. CDR1 is SNHLY and CDR2 is FYNNEI in the germline V gene. Between the trimmed V and J ends, which lost 6 bases and 0 bases, there was a span of 18 bases. In DNA form, the CDR3 reads TGTGCCAGCAGACTCACCGGGACTTCAAGCTCTGGGGCCAACGTCCTGACTTTC. Amino acids: CASRLTGTSSSGANVLTF.

In this sample, this clonotype turned up many times. The V and J genes are TRBV7-2 and TRBJ1-5, with 10 bases matching TRBD1. Germline V gene sequence: CDR1 SGHTA, CDR2 FQGNSA. The CDR3 contains 17 residues. The V and J ends lost 0 bases and 4 bases, in that order; junction bases with no gene match: 6. The CDR3 sequence: CASSLAGTGEANQPQHF. DNA for the CDR3: TGTGCCAGCAGCTTAGCCGGGACAGGGGAGGCGAATCAGCCCCAGCATTTT. The variable domain in full, with the rest retrieved from reference TRBV7-2 and TRBJ1-5, is GAGVSQSPSNKVTEKGKDVELRCDPISGHTALYWYRQSLGQGLEFLIYFQGNSAPDKSGLPSDRFSAERTGGSVSTLTIQRTQQEDSAVYLCASSLAGTGEANQPQHFGDGTRLSIL.

This rearrangement joins TRBV7-3 to TRBJ2-3; the match to TRBD2 covers 9 bases. The CDR3 runs 16 residues. CDR1 is SGHTA, CDR2 FQGTGA, per germline. Unmatched junction bases numbered 3, after V lost 2 bases and J lost 0 bases. CDR3 loop: CASSLGTSRSTDTQYF. The CDR3 region has the DNA TGTGCCAGCAGCTTAGGGACTAGCCGTAGCACAGATACGCAGTATTTT.

The chain has TRBV9 and TRBJ2-2; D gene uncertain. The length of the CDR3 is 17 residues. Trimming took 3 bases from V and 0 from J, leaving 15 bases between them. Germline CDR1 SGDLS, CDR2 YYNGEE. The CDR3 coding sequence is TGTGCCAGCAGCGCGCCCTCAGACTCCCCGAACACCGGGGAGCTGTTTTTT. This codes for CASSAPSDSPNTGELFF.

The chain employs TRBV6-1 and TRBJ1-2; D is ambiguous. CDR3 length: 15 amino acids. The germline V gene has CDR1 MNHNS and CDR2 SASEGT. The ends were cut back, 4 bases at V and 3 bases at J, with 15 bases in the middle. The CDR3 sequence is CASSGVGVGDYGYTF. CDR3 bases: TGTGCCAGCAGTGGGGTTGGGGTCGGAGACTATGGCTACACCTTC.